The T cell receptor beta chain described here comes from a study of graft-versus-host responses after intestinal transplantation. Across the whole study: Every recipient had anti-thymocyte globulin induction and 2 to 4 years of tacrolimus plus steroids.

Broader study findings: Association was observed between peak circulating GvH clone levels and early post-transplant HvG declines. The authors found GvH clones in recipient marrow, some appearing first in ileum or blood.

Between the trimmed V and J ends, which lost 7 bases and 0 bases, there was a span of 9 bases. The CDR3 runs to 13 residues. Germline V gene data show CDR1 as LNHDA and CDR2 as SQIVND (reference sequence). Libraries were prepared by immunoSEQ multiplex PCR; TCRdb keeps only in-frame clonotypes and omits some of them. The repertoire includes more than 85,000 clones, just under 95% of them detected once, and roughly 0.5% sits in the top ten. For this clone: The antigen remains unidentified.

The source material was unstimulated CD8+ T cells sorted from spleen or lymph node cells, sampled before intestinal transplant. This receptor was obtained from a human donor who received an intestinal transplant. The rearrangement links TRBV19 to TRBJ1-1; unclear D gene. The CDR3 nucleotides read TGTGCCAGTACTCCTATCATGAACACTGAAGCTTTCTTT. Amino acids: CASTPIMNTEAFF.